This T cell receptor beta chain was sequenced during a study of blood T cell repertoires in COVID-19. After removal of 6 bases from V and 0 bases from J, the junction contained 6 bases not matched to a gene. Per the germline V gene, CDR1 is MDHEN and CDR2 is SYDVKM. The CDR3 covers 16 residues. This table comes from immunoSEQ multiplex PCR, and its TCRdb copy is limited to in-frame clones, with some not included. Among some 90,000 clones listed, about 71% were seen once. The rearrangement links TRBV28 to TRBJ1-5; 9 bases line up with TRBD1. The specimen was peripheral blood. The sequence came from an older woman in a cohort sampled during active or convalescent COVID-19. CDR3 sequence: CASSPTGGLSNQPQHF. CDR3 nucleotide sequence: TGTGCCAGCAGCCCTACAGGGGGCCTTAGCAATCAGCCCCAGCATTTT.